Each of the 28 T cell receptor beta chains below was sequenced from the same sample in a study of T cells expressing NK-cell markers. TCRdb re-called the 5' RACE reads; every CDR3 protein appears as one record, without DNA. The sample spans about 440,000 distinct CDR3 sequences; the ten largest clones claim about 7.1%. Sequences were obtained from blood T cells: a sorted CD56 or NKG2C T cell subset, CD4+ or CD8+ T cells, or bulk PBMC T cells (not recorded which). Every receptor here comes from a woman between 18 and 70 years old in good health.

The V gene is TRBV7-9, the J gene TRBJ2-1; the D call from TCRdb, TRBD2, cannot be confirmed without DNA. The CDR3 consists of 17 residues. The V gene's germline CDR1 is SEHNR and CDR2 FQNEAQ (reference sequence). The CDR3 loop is CASSLAEGLAVYNEQFF.

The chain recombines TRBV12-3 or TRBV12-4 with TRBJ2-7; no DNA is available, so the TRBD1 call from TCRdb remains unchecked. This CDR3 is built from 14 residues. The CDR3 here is CASSPAGYTYEQYF.

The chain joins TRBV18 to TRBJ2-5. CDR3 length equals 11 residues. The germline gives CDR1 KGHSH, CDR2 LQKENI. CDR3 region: CASSPDETQYF.

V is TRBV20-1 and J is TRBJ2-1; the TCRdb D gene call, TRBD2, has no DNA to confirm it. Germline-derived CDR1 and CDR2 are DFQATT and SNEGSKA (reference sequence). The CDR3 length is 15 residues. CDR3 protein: CSARETSGKYNEQFF.

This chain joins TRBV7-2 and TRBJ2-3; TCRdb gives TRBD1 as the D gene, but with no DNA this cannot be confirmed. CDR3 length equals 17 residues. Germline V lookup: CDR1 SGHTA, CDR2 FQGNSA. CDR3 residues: CASSLLRYRVDSDTQYF.

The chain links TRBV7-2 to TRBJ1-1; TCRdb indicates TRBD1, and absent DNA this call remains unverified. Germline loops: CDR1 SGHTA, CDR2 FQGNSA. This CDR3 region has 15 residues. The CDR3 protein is CASSPAGVVYTEAFF.

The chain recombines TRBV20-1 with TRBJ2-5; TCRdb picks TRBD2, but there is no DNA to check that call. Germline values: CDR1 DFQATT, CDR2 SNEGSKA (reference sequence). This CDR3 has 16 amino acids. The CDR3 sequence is CSARARGLAGFETQYF.

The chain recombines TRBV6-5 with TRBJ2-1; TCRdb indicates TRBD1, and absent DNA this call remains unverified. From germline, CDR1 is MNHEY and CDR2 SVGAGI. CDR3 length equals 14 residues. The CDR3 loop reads CASSYRDRPYEQFF.

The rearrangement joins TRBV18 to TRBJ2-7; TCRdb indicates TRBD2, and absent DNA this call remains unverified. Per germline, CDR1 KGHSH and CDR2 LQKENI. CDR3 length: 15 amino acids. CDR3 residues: CASSRTSGSFYEQYF.

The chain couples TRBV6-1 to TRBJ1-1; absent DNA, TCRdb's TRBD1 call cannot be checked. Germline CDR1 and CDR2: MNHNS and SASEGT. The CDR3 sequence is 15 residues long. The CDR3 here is CASSDPQGARTEAFF.

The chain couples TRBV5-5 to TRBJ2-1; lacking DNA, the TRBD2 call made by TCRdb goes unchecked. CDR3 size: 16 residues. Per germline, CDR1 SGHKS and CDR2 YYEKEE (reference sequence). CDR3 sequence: CASSSLAGGNYNEQFF.

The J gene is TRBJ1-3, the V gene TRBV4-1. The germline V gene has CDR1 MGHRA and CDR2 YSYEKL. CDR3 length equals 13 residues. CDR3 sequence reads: CASSQGFGNTIYF.

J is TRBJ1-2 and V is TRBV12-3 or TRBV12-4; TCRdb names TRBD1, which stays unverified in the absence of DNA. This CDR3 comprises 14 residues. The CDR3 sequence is CASSLGDRVYGYTF.

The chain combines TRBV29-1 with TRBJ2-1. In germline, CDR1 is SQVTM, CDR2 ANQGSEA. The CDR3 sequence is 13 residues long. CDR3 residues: CSAYTNPNNEQFF.

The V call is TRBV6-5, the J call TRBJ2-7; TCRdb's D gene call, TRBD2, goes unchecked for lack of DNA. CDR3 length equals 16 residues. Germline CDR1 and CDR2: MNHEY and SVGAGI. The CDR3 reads CASSYSTGTSGYEQYF.

This chain's CDR3 is CASSTGMGNTEAFF. The rearrangement uses TRBV7-2 and TRBJ1-1; the TCRdb call, TRBD1, lacks DNA for checking. This CDR3 is 14 amino acids long. Germline assignment: CDR1 SGHTA and CDR2 FQGNSA.

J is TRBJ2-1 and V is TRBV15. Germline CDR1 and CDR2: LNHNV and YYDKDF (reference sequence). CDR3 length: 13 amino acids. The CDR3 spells CATSRGLEDEQFF.

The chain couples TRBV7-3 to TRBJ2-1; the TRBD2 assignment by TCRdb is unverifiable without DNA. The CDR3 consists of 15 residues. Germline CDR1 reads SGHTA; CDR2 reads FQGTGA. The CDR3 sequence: CASSLPSSSYNEQFF.

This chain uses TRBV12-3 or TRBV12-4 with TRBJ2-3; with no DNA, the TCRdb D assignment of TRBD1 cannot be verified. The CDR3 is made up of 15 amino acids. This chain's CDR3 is CASKPPGGITDTQYF.

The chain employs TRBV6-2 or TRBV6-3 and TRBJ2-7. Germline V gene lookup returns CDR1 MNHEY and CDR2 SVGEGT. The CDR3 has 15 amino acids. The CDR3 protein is CASSYPHRVALEQYF.

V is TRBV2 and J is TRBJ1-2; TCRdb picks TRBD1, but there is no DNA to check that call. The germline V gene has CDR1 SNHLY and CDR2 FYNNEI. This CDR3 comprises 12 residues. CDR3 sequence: CASSGDRGGYTF.

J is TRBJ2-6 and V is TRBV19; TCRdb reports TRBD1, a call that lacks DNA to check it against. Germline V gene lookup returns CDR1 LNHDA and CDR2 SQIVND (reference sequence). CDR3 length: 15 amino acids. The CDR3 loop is CAHPDGHSGANVLTF.

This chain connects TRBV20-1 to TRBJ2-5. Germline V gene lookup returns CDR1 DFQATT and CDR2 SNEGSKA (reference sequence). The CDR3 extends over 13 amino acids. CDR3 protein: CSAGRDVQETQYF.

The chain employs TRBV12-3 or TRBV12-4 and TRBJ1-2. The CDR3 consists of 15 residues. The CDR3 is CASSLASVPNYGYTF.

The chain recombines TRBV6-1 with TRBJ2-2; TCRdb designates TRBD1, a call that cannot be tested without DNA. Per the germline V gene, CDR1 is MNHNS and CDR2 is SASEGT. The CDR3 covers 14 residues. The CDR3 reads CASTGQGVAGELFF.

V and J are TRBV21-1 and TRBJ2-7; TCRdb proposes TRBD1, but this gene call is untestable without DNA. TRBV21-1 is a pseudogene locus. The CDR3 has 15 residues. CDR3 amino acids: CASKGGDRSSYEQYF.

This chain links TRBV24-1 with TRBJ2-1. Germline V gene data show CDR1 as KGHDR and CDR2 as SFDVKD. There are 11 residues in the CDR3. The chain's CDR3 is CATRGFGEQFF.

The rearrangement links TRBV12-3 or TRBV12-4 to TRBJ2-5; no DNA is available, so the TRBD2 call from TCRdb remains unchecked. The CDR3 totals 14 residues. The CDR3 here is CASSLREAKETQYF.